This T cell receptor (beta chain) was recovered during a study of blood T cell repertoires in COVID-19. Across the study: PBMCs, B-cell-depleted T cells, or T cells provided the cDNA or gDNA that made up the material.

Clones were sequenced by immunoSEQ multiplex PCR, and TCRdb holds only the in-frame ones, with some missing. The repertoire consists of approximately 500,000 clones, with roughly 89% occurring once and the leading ten covering about 8%. The V gene end was trimmed by 4 bases and the J gene end by 9 bases; junction bases not matched to a gene: 9. The germline CDR1 and CDR2 sequences are SGHTA and FQGTGA. The CDR3 totals 14 residues. What was sequenced was peripheral blood. The chain combines TRBV7-3 with TRBJ1-1; the match to TRBD1 covers 9 bases. This TCR came from a woman aged 50 to 60 with COVID-19, enrolled during active disease. The CDR3 loop reads CASSSGQGTNQAFF. CDR3 bases: TGTGCCAGCAGCTCCGGACAGGGGACTAATCAAGCTTTCTTT.